This TCR beta chain was identified in a study of blood T cell repertoires in COVID-19. Study context: Collection of acute and convalescent COVID-19 samples took place in the United States, Italy and Spain. Sources were T cells, B-cell-depleted T cells, or PBMCs; the material itself was cDNA or gDNA.

Study processing details: Nucleated cell number was recorded as an estimate derived from reference gene primer amplification. Method: immunoSEQ multiplex PCR; TCRdb's copy keeps in-frame clones and lacks some. The V and J calls and clone size come from that table; D and trimming were worked out from the DNA. Here the sample spans 100,000 or so clones, approximately 86% being singletons. Germline V CDR1 and CDR2: KGHSH, LQKENI. This CDR3 spans 15 amino acids. The V segment lost 5 bases and the J segment 2 bases; nucleotides outside the gene matches: 8. The TCR originated in a man aged 55 to 70 with acute or convalescent COVID-19. Sequencing used peripheral blood. The chain employs TRBV18 and TRBJ1-1, with TRBD1 matching over 7 bases. CDR3 loop: CASSFTGEENTEAFF. CDR3 in DNA: TGTGCCAGCTCATTTACAGGGGAAGAAAACACTGAAGCTTTCTTT.